This section outlines one T cell receptor beta chain sequence together with its context. Its antigen is undetermined. TCRdb's copy holds only in-frame clones and misses some; the assay was immunoSEQ multiplex PCR. This sample has roughly 130,000 clones, with almost 85% found just once. The data were obtained in a study of cytomegalovirus exposure and HLA in healthy donors. Turning to the study itself: The 95 to 150 validation repertoires, a later analysis reported, used the same platform as the approximately 630 first-cohort repertoires.

The CDR3 covers 15 residues. The V gene lost 2 bases and the J gene lost 4 bases, with 14 bases spanning the gap. Looked up from germline, CDR1 is KGHSH and CDR2 is LQKENI. Findings of the study overall: Researchers counted roughly 150 TCR beta chains as cytomegalovirus-associated. Despite most TCR sequences being rare, some public TCRs occurred in many donors. A few chains tied to CMV proved CMV antigen-specific in vitro.

This receptor was taken from a woman aged 30 to 39 in good health and CMV-seronegative. The gene calls are TRBV18 and TRBJ1-2; D is ambiguous. The specimen sequenced was PBMCs. The CDR3 DNA reads TGTGCCAGCTCACCAATGGAGGTCGAGATCTATGGCTACACCTTC. The encoded protein is CASSPMEVEIYGYTF.